This note documents a single T cell receptor (beta chain) sequence. Reverse transcription used roughly 0.45 to 1 ug RNA and random hexamers. TCRdb passed the immunoSEQ multiplex PCR reads through MiXCR, listing each CDR3 protein once. Of 130,000 to 150,000 distinct CDR3 sequences in the sample, around 94% are singletons; the top ten hold 0.075% to 0.09%. CDR3 size: 14 residues. The V and J ends lost 0 bases and 3 bases, in that order; junction bases with no gene match: 2. Germline CDR1 is DFQATT and CDR2 is SNEGSKA (reference sequence). This sample was included in a study of CD8 T cells in Susac syndrome.

The chain combines TRBV20-1 with TRBJ2-3; TRBD2 matches 8 bases. Input material: CD4+ T cells from PBMCs. The receptor was isolated from a human donor in good health. For the CDR3, the DNA is TGCAGTGCTAGAGATCCTAGCGGGACAGATACGCAGTATTTT. Its protein is CSARDPSGTDTQYF.